The 22 T cell receptor beta chains below all came from one sample that was sequenced in a study of persistence of HIV-infected CD4 T cells. The immunoSEQ assay was version 4, run in survey mode. Measured with immunoSEQ multiplex PCR; TCRdb has only the in-frame clones, and not every one. The sample shows fewer than 30,000 clones, approximately 82% of them seen only once. Lysates of CMV-infected fibroblasts at approximately 9.4 ug/mL stimulated these cells. Memory cells lacking CD40L and CD69 with high CD45RO were sorted. These receptors lack a known antigen. The specimen comprised CD4+ T cells sorted from PBMCs after 18-hour stimulation, sampled from a patient who received antiretroviral therapy. All receptors come from an adult man with HIV who was CMV-seropositive.

The chain is built from TRBV11-3 and TRBJ2-7, with TRBD2 identical over 16 bases. With 8 bases clipped from V and 3 bases from J, the junction kept 19 bases outside the gene matches. The CDR3 has 20 amino acids. Germline V CDR1 and CDR2: SGHNT, YENEEA. DNA of the CDR3: TGTGCCAGCCTTGTCAAAGGGACTAGCGGGGGGGAAGGCTGCGACTACGAGCAGTACTTC. Amino acids: CASLVKGTSGGEGCDYEQYF.

CDR3 sequence (DNA): TGTGCCAGCAGCCAAGAAGAGACTAGCGGGGCCTACAATGAGCAGTTCTTC. It encodes CASSQEETSGAYNEQFF. The rearrangement joins TRBV4-2 to TRBJ2-1, with 11 positions matching TRBD2. This CDR3 is 17 amino acids long. Trimming at V came to 0 bases and at J to 2 bases, leaving 3 bases not matched to a gene. Germline values: CDR1 LGHNA, CDR2 YNFKEQ.

The chain links TRBV19 to TRBJ1-5; D not resolved. V lost 0 bases and J 0 bases, leaving 3 bases between the germline ends. This CDR3 spans 14 amino acids. Germline V gene sequence: CDR1 LNHDA, CDR2 SQIVND (reference sequence). The CDR3 DNA reads TGTGCCAGTAGTATAGACAGTAGCAATCAGCCCCAGCATTTT. Translating it yields CASSIDSSNQPQHF.

The V and J genes are TRBV28 and TRBJ1-3, with D maybe TRBD1 (6 bases). V lost 2 bases to trimming and J lost 2 bases, with 10 bases between them. The CDR3 extends over 15 amino acids. Germline CDR1 MDHEN, CDR2 SYDVKM. The CDR3 spells CASSLSRGAGNTIYF. The CDR3 DNA sequence: TGTGCCAGCAGTTTAAGCAGGGGTGCTGGAAACACCATATATTTT.

The chain has TRBV19 and TRBJ1-6; a possible D gene is TRBD1 (5 bases). The germline gives CDR1 LNHDA, CDR2 SQIVND (reference sequence). The CDR3 runs to 16 residues. Trimming took 10 bases from V and 5 from J, leaving 21 bases between them. The CDR3 DNA reads as TGTGCCACATGCCTCGTTGGGGGACGGGATAATTCACCCCTCCACTTT. Amino acids: CATCLVGGRDNSPLHF. The full variable domain, with the rest looked up from reference TRBV19 and TRBJ1-6, is DGGITQSPKYLFRKEGQNVTLSCEQNLNHDAMYWYRQDPGQGLRLIYYSQIVNDFQKGDIAEGYSVSREKKESFPLTVTSAQKNPTAFYLCATCLVGGRDNSPLHFGNGTRLTVT.

J is TRBJ2-3 and V is TRBV4-1; 8 bases are a match to TRBD2. The germline CDR1 and CDR2 sequences are MGHRA and YSYEKL. Losses at the gene ends were 0 bases for V and 6 bases for J; bases not matched to a gene: 8. This CDR3 region has 16 residues. The CDR3 bases are TGCGCCAGCAGCCAAGATACGGGGGGGTCGTGGGATACGCAGTATTTT. Translated, it gives CASSQDTGGSWDTQYF.

This chain connects TRBV2 to TRBJ1-2; the D gene is possibly TRBD1 (5 bases). The germline CDR1 and CDR2 sequences are SNHLY and FYNNEI. The CDR3 consists of 13 residues. Trimming stripped 3 bases from V and 8 bases from J, with 13 bases between. The CDR3 is CASSDSGTQGYTF. The CDR3 nucleotides are TGTGCCAGCAGTGATTCGGGGACGCAAGGCTACACCTTC.

The V call is TRBV28, the J call TRBJ2-3; 7 positions match TRBD1. The CDR3 spans 14 residues. V was pared by 5 bases and J by 2 bases, with 4 bases of the junction left unmatched. Looked up from germline, CDR1 is MDHEN and CDR2 is SYDVKM. The CDR3 protein is CASSGDSPTDTQYF. For the CDR3, the DNA is TGTGCCAGCAGTGGGGACAGCCCCACAGATACGCAGTATTTT.

The chain recombines TRBV5-1 with TRBJ2-3; 7 bases fit TRBD1. Germline V CDR1 and CDR2: SGHRS, YFSETQ. J was trimmed by 3 bases and V by 2 bases; bases with no gene match: 6. The CDR3 spans 15 residues. CDR3 nucleotide sequence: TGCGCCAGCAGCTTAGACAGGGCGGCGACAGATACGCAGTATTTT. Protein sequence: CASSLDRAATDTQYF. The entire variable domain, with the rest obtained from reference TRBV5-1 and TRBJ2-3, is as follows: KAGVTQTPRYLIKTRGQQVTLSCSPISGHRSVSWYQQTPGQGLQFLFEYFSETQRNKGNFPGRFSGRQFSNSRSEMNVSTLELGDSALYLCASSLDRAATDTQYFGPGTRLTVL.

The chain combines TRBV18 with TRBJ2-1; 11 bases are shared with TRBD2. V shed 5 bases and J 6 bases; nucleotides not matched to a gene: 3. The CDR3 runs to 14 residues. From germline, CDR1 is KGHSH and CDR2 LQKENI. The CDR3 nucleotides read TGTGCCAGCTCAACTAGCGGGGGTATCAATGAGCAGTTCTTC. Amino acid sequence: CASSTSGGINEQFF.

This clone was counted between two and nine times. This chain uses TRBV2 with TRBJ2-7; tentative D call: TRBD1 (6 bases). This CDR3 is built from 14 residues. Germline V gene sequence: CDR1 SNHLY, CDR2 FYNNEI. Trimming took off 5 bases at V and 2 bases at J, with 13 bases between the two ends. CDR3 region: CASSPQGRTYEQYF. Written as DNA, the CDR3 is TGTGCCAGCAGTCCCCAGGGGAGAACCTACGAGCAGTACTTC.

J is TRBJ2-7 and V is TRBV2; 9 nucleotides agree with TRBD1. The J segment lost 0 bases and the V segment lost 5 bases, leaving 11 bases of the junction unmatched. Germline CDR1 and CDR2: SNHLY and FYNNEI. The length of the CDR3 is 17 residues. The CDR3 region is CASSRTEKTGGSYEQYF. The CDR3 coding sequence is TGTGCCAGCAGTCGGACCGAAAAGACAGGGGGCTCCTACGAGCAGTACTTC. Filled out from reference TRBV2 and TRBJ2-7, the complete variable domain reads EPEVTQTPSHQVTQMGQEVILRCVPISNHLYFYWYRQILGQKVEFLVSFYNNEISEKSEIFDDQFSVERPDGSNFTLKIRSTKLEDSAMYFCASSRTEKTGGSYEQYFGPGTRLTVT.

Only a few counts were recorded for this clone. This rearrangement joins TRBV28 to TRBJ1-6; TRBD1 aligns across 8 bases. The CDR3 length is 15 residues. J gave up 7 bases and V 6 bases, and 8 bases lay outside the gene matches. Germline assignment: CDR1 MDHEN and CDR2 SYDVKM. The CDR3, as DNA: TGTGCCAGCAGACCTCAGGGGGCCGGGAATTCACCCCTCCACTTT. The encoded protein is CASRPQGAGNSPLHF.

The chain links TRBV19 to TRBJ1-3; D unclear. The CDR3 is 13 amino acids. CDR1 is LNHDA, CDR2 SQIVND, per germline (reference sequence). V lost 9 bases and J 2 bases, leaving 11 bases between the germline ends. The CDR3 bases are TGTGCCAGCCTGACAAAGGCTGGAAACACCATATATTTT. This sequence encodes CASLTKAGNTIYF.

In nucleotides, the CDR3 is TGTGCCAGCAGCGTAGGGGCAGGAGTCACAGATACGCAGTATTTT. As protein: CASSVGAGVTDTQYF. V is TRBV9 and J is TRBJ2-3; D remains ambiguous. Germline V gives CDR1 SGDLS, CDR2 YYNGEE. The CDR3 spans 15 residues. The V gene lost 0 bases and the J gene lost 2 bases, with 10 bases spanning the gap.

This clone was detected only a few times. The chain is built from TRBV19 and TRBJ2-7, with D maybe TRBD2 (6 bases). The V and J ends lost 7 bases and 0 bases respectively, with 7 bases between them. The CDR3 loop spans 12 amino acids. The germline CDR1 and CDR2 sequences are LNHDA and SQIVND (reference sequence). The chain's CDR3 is CASMGGSYEQYF. Written as DNA, the CDR3 is TGTGCCAGTATGGGAGGCTCCTACGAGCAGTACTTC.

The chain links TRBV29-1 to TRBJ2-6, with D possibly TRBD1 on 6 matching bases. Trimming pared 6 bases from V and 0 bases from J, leaving 12 bases between. Germline V lookup: CDR1 SQVTM, CDR2 ANQGSEA. The CDR3 covers 15 residues. The CDR3 bases are TGCAGCGTGGGAACGACAGGCTCTGGGGCCAACGTCCTGACTTTC. Translation: CSVGTTGSGANVLTF.

This sequence joins TRBV15 and TRBJ1-5; D ambiguous. In germline, CDR1 is LNHNV, CDR2 YYDKDF (reference sequence). Trimming shortened V by 5 bases and J by 9 bases, and 20 bases separated the two germline ends. This CDR3 region has 15 residues. This CDR3 reads CATSLRTVSPWPQHF. In DNA, the CDR3 is TGTGCCACCAGCCTCCGCACGGTTTCCCCCTGGCCCCAGCATTTT.

The V gene is TRBV3-1 (or the pseudogene TRBV3-2), the J gene TRBJ1-2; 9 bases are shared with TRBD1. This CDR3 is built from 16 residues. From germline, CDR1 is LGHDT and CDR2 YNNKEL (reference sequence). V lost 5 bases and J lost 0; bases outside the gene matches: 7. The CDR3 coding sequence is TGTGCCAGCAGCTCCCCCGACAGGGGGGCTAACTATGGCTACACCTTC. Translated, it gives CASSSPDRGANYGYTF.

This clone appeared a few times. This chain joins TRBV7-2 and TRBJ2-2, with D possibly matching TRBD1 (6 bases). The CDR3 contains 16 residues. Looked up from germline, CDR1 is SGHTA and CDR2 is FQGNSA. Trimming pared 5 bases from V and 5 bases from J, leaving 18 bases between. The CDR3 DNA reads as TGTGCCAGCAGCGCCAAACCGGGACACGAAACCGGGGAGCTGTTTTTT. Amino acid sequence: CASSAKPGHETGELFF.

The gene calls are TRBV19 and TRBJ2-7; 8 bases line up with TRBD1. Germline trimming cut 6 bases from V and 3 bases from J; bases unmatched to any gene: 10. Germline assignment: CDR1 LNHDA and CDR2 SQIVND (reference sequence). The CDR3 consists of 15 residues. CDR3 coding DNA: TGTGCCAGTAGCCCGGACAGGGAAGTTCGCTACGAGCAGTACTTC. It translates to CASSPDREVRYEQYF.

The gene calls are TRBV5-1 and TRBJ2-3; D not resolved. Trimming took 0 bases from V and 0 from J, leaving 14 bases between them. CDR1 is SGHRS, CDR2 YFSETQ, per germline. CDR3 length equals 17 residues. CDR3 DNA sequence: TGCGCCAGCAGCTTGGCCGGCGGTCCTTCTAGCACAGATACGCAGTATTTT. Amino acid sequence: CASSLAGGPSSTDTQYF. Full variable domain (remainder filled in from reference TRBV5-1 and TRBJ2-3): KAGVTQTPRYLIKTRGQQVTLSCSPISGHRSVSWYQQTPGQGLQFLFEYFSETQRNKGNFPGRFSGRQFSNSRSEMNVSTLELGDSALYLCASSLAGGPSSTDTQYFGPGTRLTVL.